The rows below give T cell receptor beta chains drawn from one sample of a study of T cells in Graves' hyperthyroidism and ophthalmopathy. TCRdb fed the multiplex PCR reads into MiXCR, producing one record per CDR3 protein. This sample carries hundreds of thousands of distinct CDR3 sequences, 35% of them seen once, and the ten largest clones take 30% to 40%. Sequencing input: blood. These receptors were obtained from a woman aged 40 to 55 with Graves' hyperthyroidism. Each CDR3 is given with its conserved first and last residue. D genes are given only for firm matches. Where a row states a size, it is once, few, many or the class of an expanded clone; other rows omit it.

j_call | v_call | d_call | clone_size | cdr3_aa | cdr3_nt
TRBJ2-7 | TRBV12-3/TRBV12-4 | - | - | CASSFQSDYEQYF | TGTGCCAGCAGTTTCCAGAGCGACTACGAGCAGTACTTC
TRBJ2-7 | TRBV28 | - | few | CASSFGGAQTF | TGTGCCAGCAGTTTTGGGGGGGCGCAGACCTTC
TRBJ2-2 | TRBV12-3/TRBV12-4 | TRBD2 | few | CASSSDSGSRSGELFF | TGTGCCAGCAGCTCCGATAGCGGGAGCCGAAGCGGGGAGCTGTTTTTT
TRBJ1-4 | TRBV7-2 | TRBD1 | few | CASSPRQGFLGNEKLFF | TGTGCCAGCAGCCCCAGACAGGGATTTCTCGGTAATGAAAAACTGTTTTTT
TRBJ1-1 | TRBV7-2 | - | - | CASSQTTGRTEAFF | TGTGCCAGCAGCCAAACAACAGGCCGCACTGAAGCTTTCTTT
TRBJ2-5 | TRBV10-3 | - | - | CAISDGGTVQETQYF | TGTGCCATCAGTGACGGAGGGACAGTCCAAGAGACCCAGTACTTC
TRBJ2-7 | TRBV11-2 | - | - | CAHSAADEQYF | TGTGCCCACAGCGCTGCTGACGAGCAGTACTTC
TRBJ1-2 | TRBV9 | - | - | CASSVVVDRSAGAGGYTF | TGTGCCAGCAGCGTAGTCGTTGACCGTTCGGCGGGGGCCGGCGGCTACACCTTC
TRBJ2-7 | TRBV6-2/TRBV6-3 | - | many | CASSYEDSTYEQYF | TGTGCCAGCAGTTACGAGGACAGCACCTACGAGCAGTACTTC
TRBJ2-7 | TRBV7-9 | TRBD1 | - | CASSPRTGGKYEQYF | TGTGCCAGCAGCCCCCGGACAGGGGGCAAATACGAGCAGTACTTC
TRBJ1-6 | TRBV10-3 | - | few | CASSEGSYNSPLHF | TGTGCCAGCAGTGAAGGGTCCTATAATTCACCCCTCCACTTT
TRBJ2-7 | TRBV14 | TRBD1 | few | CASSTPGQRDYEQYF | TGTGCCAGCTCAACCCCGGGACAGAGGGACTACGAGCAGTACTTC
TRBJ2-6 | TRBV7-2 | - | once | CASSLGTTVSGANVLTF | TGTGCCAGCAGCTTAGGGACGACAGTTTCTGGGGCCAACGTCCTGACTTTC
TRBJ1-4 | TRBV7-9 | - | many | CASSSPPRGEKLFF | TGTGCCAGCAGCTCGCCTCCTCGGGGTGAAAAACTGTTTTTT
TRBJ1-2 | TRBV5-1 | - | few | CASSPWSTGNDDGYTF | TGCGCCAGCAGCCCCTGGTCCACGGGAAACGACGATGGCTACACCTTC
TRBJ1-2 | TRBV5-4 | - | few | CASSPEAGGYGYTF | TGTGCCAGCAGCCCCGAGGCGGGGGGCTATGGCTACACCTTC
TRBJ2-7 | TRBV11-2 | - | - | CASSRASGEQYF | TGTGCCAGCAGCCGGGCCTCCGGGGAGCAGTACTTC
TRBJ2-7 | TRBV7-2 | TRBD2 | - | CASSLSSGAYEQYF | TGTGCCAGCAGCTTGAGTAGCGGGGCCTACGAGCAGTACTTC
TRBJ1-1 | TRBV20-1 | - | - | CSARLARGNTEAFF | TGCAGTGCTAGATTGGCACGGGGGAACACTGAAGCTTTCTTT
TRBJ1-5 | TRBV10-3 | - | - | CASSYYRGAKSNRPQHF | TGTGCCAGCAGTTACTATCGCGGCGCGAAGAGCAATCGGCCCCAGCATTTT
TRBJ2-7 | TRBV19 | - | - | CASSLYEGSSYEQYF | TGTGCCAGTAGCCTCTACGAGGGAAGCTCCTACGAGCAGTACTTC
TRBJ2-2 | TRBV7-9 | - | few | CASSSTRVLGTGELFF | TGTGCCAGCAGCTCAACCCGGGTTCTGGGCACCGGGGAGCTGTTTTTT
TRBJ1-3 | TRBV7-2 | TRBD1 | - | CASSHGRTGGSGNTIYF | TGTGCCAGCAGCCACGGGAGGACAGGGGGCTCTGGAAACACCATATATTTT
TRBJ1-1 | TRBV29-1 | - | many | CSVDRESLSGTEAFF | TGCAGCGTTGACAGGGAAAGTTTGTCAGGCACTGAAGCTTTCTTT
TRBJ2-5 | TRBV7-3 | - | - | CASGLSQGGETQYF | TGTGCCAGCGGCTTATCGCAGGGGGGAGAGACCCAGTACTTC
TRBJ1-5 | TRBV4-1 | - | - | CASSQVTLLASRESRQPQHF | TGCGCCAGCAGCCAAGTGACCTTACTTGCTAGCCGAGAGTCTCGTCAGCCCCAGCATTTT
TRBJ2-5 | TRBV20-1 | - | - | CSAREAQYF | TGCAGTGCTAGAGAGGCCCAGTACTTC
TRBJ2-2 | TRBV19 | - | few | CASTGAAANTGELFF | TGTGCCAGTACCGGAGCGGCTGCGAACACCGGGGAGCTGTTTTTT
TRBJ1-1 | TRBV20-1 | - | many | CSAPSWGQGNTEAFF | TGCAGTGCTCCCTCGTGGGGGCAGGGGAACACTGAAGCTTTCTTT
TRBJ1-4 | TRBV7-2 | - | - | CASSQAIGVTNEKLFF | TGCGCCAGCAGCCAAGCCATTGGGGTAACTAATGAAAAACTGTTTTTT
TRBJ1-6 | TRBV7-6 | - | many | CASSTSTGPLHF | TGTGCCAGCAGCACCTCAACAGGACCCCTCCACTTT
TRBJ1-5 | TRBV19 | - | many | CASSMGGQFNQPQHF | TGTGCCAGTAGTATGGGGGGGCAGTTCAATCAGCCCCAGCATTTT